These 12 T cell receptor beta chains share one sample of origin, sequenced in a study of tumor and adjacent non-tumor tissue in lung cancer. TCRbeta libraries were built with three rounds of nested PCR, modified from ARM-PCR. TCRdb re-derived calls from the multiplex PCR reads in MiXCR, one entry per CDR3 protein. The sample carries fewer than 85,000 distinct CDR3 sequences, 60% to 75% recorded once. No cell sorting was done before RNA was extracted from the tissue. The sample was lung tumor tissue. These receptors all come from a man in his fifties or sixties with non-small cell lung cancer.

The chain has TRBV20-1 and TRBJ1-5; no clear D. Deletions cut 5 bases from V and 7 bases from J, with 15 bases between. Germline lookup yields CDR1 DFQATT and CDR2 SNEGSKA (reference sequence). The CDR3 runs to 13 residues. The CDR3, as DNA: TGCAGTGCTCAGGCGGGGATGAGACAGCCCCAGCATTTT. It is translated as CSAQAGMRQPQHF.

This clonotype was counted at least ten times. CDR3 sequence: CASGRDSYGYTF. The CDR3 coding sequence is TGTGCTAGTGGACGGGACAGCTATGGCTACACCTTC. The chain has TRBV12-5 and TRBJ1-2, with 7 bases lining up with TRBD1. J lost 4 bases, V lost 6 bases, and 2 bases had no gene match. CDR1 and CDR2 (germline): LGHNT, FRNRAP. This CDR3 spans 12 amino acids.

Points on this clonotype: The conserved phenylalanine or tryptophan normally closing the CDR3 is absent here, so this likely arose from a read error. This chain connects TRBV11-2 to TRBJ2-3; no firm D call. Germline V gene data show CDR1 as SGHAT and CDR2 as FQNNGV. The CDR3 runs to 13 residues. The CDR3 spells CASRLVPEDTQYS. The DNA for the CDR3 is TGTGCCAGCCGCTTAGTCCCCGAAGATACGCAGTATTCT.

A word on this clonotype: Its ends do not fully match the called genes, so a read error is possible. The chain combines TRBV12-3 or TRBV12-4 with TRBJ1-1; tentative D call: TRBD1 (6 bases). CDR3 length: 12 residues. CDR3: CTSSFTTGSAFF. DNA of the CDR3: TGTACCAGCAGTTTTACAACAGGGTCAGCTTTCTTT.

This clonotype was detected only a few times. No conserved phenylalanine or tryptophan is present at the end of the CDR3, so a read error is the likely explanation. It is unclear where the CDR3 begins or ends on the DNA, so no DNA is shown, and the CDR3 is as TCRdb lists it. V is TRBV29-1 and J is TRBJ1-1; the listed D gene, TRBD1, was not tested against the DNA. Per germline, CDR1 SQVTM and CDR2 ANQGSEA. The CDR3 spans 13 amino acids, including both terminal residues. The CDR3: CSASAVGDTEALL.

For this clonotype: Without the conserved terminal phenylalanine or tryptophan, this CDR3 likely stems from a read error. The V gene is TRBV29-1, the J gene TRBJ2-1; 8 nucleotides align to TRBD2. The CDR3 contains 16 residues. V was pared by 1 base and J by 4 bases, with 9 bases of the junction left unmatched. Per the germline V gene, CDR1 is SQVTM and CDR2 is ANQGSEA. In nucleotides, the CDR3 is TGCAGCGTTGAAGGCCCGACTAGCGATCCGTACAATGAGCAGTTCCTC. This translates into CSVEGPTSDPYNEQFL.

As to this clonotype: One end of the junction fails to match germline, which may point to a read error. J is TRBJ1-2 and V is TRBV20-1; possible D gene TRBD1, 6 bases. The CDR3 has 10 residues. From germline, CDR1 is DFQATT and CDR2 SNEGSKA (reference sequence). Here the CDR3 reads CSARARTAHF. The CDR3, as DNA: TGCAGTGCTAGAGCCAGGACAGCACACTTC.

CDR3: CTAWDRDTEAFF. The CDR3 DNA is TGCACTGCGTGGGACAGGGACACTGAAGCTTTCTTT. V gene TRBV20-1 combines with J gene TRBJ1-1, with 9 positions matching TRBD1. This CDR3 has 12 amino acids. Germline V CDR1 and CDR2: DFQATT, SNEGSKA (reference sequence).

For this clonotype: The junction shows a germline mismatch at one end, possibly a read error. The DNA for the CDR3 is TGTGCCAGTAGCTTGAGGGAGGGGTCAGATACGCAGTATTTT. Amino acid sequence: CASSLREGSDTQYF. The chain links TRBV5-4 to TRBJ2-3; TRBD2 matches 7 bases. The CDR3 runs 14 residues. Germline V gene data show CDR1 as SGHNT and CDR2 as YYREEE (reference sequence).

As concerns this clonotype: A much larger clone lies a single base off, so this may be a read error. The V and J genes are TRBV7-9 and TRBJ1-2; 7 bases map to TRBD1. The CDR3 covers 15 residues. Germline assignment: CDR1 SEHNR and CDR2 FQNEAQ (reference sequence). The CDR3 DNA reads as TGTGCCAGCAGCTCGGGACAGCCGGGAGGCTATGGCAACACCTTC. Amino acids: CASSSGQPGGYGNTF.

On this clonotype: As the CDR3 is not closed by the conserved phenylalanine or tryptophan, this likely results from a read error. The limits of the CDR3 on the DNA are not certain, so only TCRdb's listed CDR3 is given. The J gene is TRBJ2-2, the V gene TRBV10-2; the listed D gene, TRBD1, was not tested against the DNA. Germline assignment: CDR1 WSHSY and CDR2 SAAADI. The CDR3 is 13 amino acids in total, end residues counted. The CDR3 here is CASRARSSGEPFI.

As for this clonotype: At one end the junction does not follow the germline gene, possibly because of a read error. The V call is TRBV6-5, the J call TRBJ1-5, with a weak D call TRBD1 (5 bases). CDR1 MNHEY and CDR2 SVGAGI come from the germline V gene. The CDR3 has 14 residues. Written as DNA, the CDR3 is TGTGCCAGCAGGCGATTTCAGGGAGGTCAGCCACAGCATTTT. Translated: CASRRFQGGQPQHF.